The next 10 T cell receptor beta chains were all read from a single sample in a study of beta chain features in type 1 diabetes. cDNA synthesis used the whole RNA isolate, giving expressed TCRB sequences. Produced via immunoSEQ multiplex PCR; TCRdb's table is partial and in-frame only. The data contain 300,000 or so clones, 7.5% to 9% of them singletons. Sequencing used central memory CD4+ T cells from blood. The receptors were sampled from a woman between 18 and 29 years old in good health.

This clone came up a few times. DNA for the CDR3: TGTGCCAGCAGCGTAGGACTATGGACTGAAGCTTTCTTT. Translated, it gives CASSVGLWTEAFF. V gene TRBV9 combines with J gene TRBJ1-1, with D uncertain. Germline V gives CDR1 SGDLS, CDR2 YYNGEE. The CDR3 sequence is 13 residues long. The V end lost 0 bases, the J end lost 5 bases, and 8 bases lay between the germline ends.

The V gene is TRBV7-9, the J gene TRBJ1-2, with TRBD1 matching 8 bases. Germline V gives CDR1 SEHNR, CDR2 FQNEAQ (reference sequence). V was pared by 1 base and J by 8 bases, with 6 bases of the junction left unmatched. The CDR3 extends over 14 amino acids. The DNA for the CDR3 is TGTGCCAGCAGCTTAGACAACAGGGGGGAAGGCTACACCTTC. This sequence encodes CASSLDNRGEGYTF.

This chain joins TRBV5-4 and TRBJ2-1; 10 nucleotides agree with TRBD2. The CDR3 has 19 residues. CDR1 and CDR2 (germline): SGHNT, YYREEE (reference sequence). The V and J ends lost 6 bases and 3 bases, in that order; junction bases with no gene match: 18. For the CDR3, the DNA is TGTGCCAGCACCCCGCGGGGGGTAGCGGGAGGCGCCAGCTACAATGAGCAGTTCTTC. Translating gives CASTPRGVAGGASYNEQFF.

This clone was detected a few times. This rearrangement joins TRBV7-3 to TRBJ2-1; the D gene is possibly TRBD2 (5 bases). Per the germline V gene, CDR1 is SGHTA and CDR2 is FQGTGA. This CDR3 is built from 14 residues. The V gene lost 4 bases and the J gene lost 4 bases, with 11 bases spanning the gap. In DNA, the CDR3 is TGTGCCAGCAGCTATAGCGCAACATACAATGAGCAGTTCTTC. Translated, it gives CASSYSATYNEQFF.

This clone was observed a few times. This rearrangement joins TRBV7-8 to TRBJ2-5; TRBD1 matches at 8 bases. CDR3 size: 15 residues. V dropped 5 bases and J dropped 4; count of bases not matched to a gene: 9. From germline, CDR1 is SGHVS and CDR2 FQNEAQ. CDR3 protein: CASSPRQGALETQYF. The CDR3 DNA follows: TGTGCCAGCAGCCCGAGGCAGGGGGCTCTAGAGACCCAGTACTTC.

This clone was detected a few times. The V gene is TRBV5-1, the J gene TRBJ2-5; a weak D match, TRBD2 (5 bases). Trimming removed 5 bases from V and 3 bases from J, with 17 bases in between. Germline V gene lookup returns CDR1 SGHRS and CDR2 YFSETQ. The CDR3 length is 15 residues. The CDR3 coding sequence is TGCGCCAGCAGTCCCGGAACGGACGGGGAAGAGACCCAGTACTTC. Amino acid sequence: CASSPGTDGEETQYF.

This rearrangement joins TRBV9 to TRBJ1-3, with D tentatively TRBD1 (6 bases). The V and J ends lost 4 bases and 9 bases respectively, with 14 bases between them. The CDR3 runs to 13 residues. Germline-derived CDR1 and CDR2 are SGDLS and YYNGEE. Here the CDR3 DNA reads TGTGCCAGCAGCTTGGACAGTCGAGCCACCATATATTTT. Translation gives CASSLDSRATIYF.

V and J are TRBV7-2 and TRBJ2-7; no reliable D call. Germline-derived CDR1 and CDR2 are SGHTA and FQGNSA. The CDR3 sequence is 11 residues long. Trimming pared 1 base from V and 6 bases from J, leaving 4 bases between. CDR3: CASSLGPEQYF. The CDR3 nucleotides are TGTGCCAGCAGCTTAGGTCCCGAGCAGTACTTC.

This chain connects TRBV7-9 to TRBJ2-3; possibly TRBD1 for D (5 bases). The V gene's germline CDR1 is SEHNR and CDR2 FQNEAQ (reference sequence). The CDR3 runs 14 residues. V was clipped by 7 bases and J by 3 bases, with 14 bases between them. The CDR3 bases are TGTGCCAGCAAGAGACAGTATACGACAGATACGCAGTATTTT. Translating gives CASKRQYTTDTQYF.

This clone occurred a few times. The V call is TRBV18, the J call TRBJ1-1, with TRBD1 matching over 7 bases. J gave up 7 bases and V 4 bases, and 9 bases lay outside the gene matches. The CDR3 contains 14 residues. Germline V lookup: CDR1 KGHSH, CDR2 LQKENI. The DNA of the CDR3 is TGTGCCAGCTCACGCAACCGGGACAGCAATGAAGCTTTCTTT. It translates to CASSRNRDSNEAFF. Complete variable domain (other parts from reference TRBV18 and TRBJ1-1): NAGVMQNPRHLVRRRGQEARLRCSPMKGHSHVYWYRQLPEEGLKFMVYLQKENIIDESGMPKERFSAEFPKEGPSILRIQQVVRGDSAAYFCASSRNRDSNEAFFGQGTRLTVV.